This T cell receptor beta chain was retrieved from a study of blood T cells in healthy people across ages. Study findings and constraints: The study could not conclusively compare naive and antigen-experienced cells, given its unsorted PBMCs.

As for this clonotype: Its matching antigen is unknown.

Looked up from germline, CDR1 is DFQATT and CDR2 is SNEGSKA (reference sequence). V was shortened by 5 bases and J by 1 base, with 12 bases between the two germline ends. This CDR3 region has 14 residues. A second PCR of roughly 7 to 11 cycles used a sample-barcoded 5' primer and a J-beta primer mix. Each CDR3 protein is one row after TCRdb ran MiXCR on the 5' RACE reads. In the table there are about 1.8 million distinct CDR3 sequences, roughly 49% of which are singletons. This TCR was sampled from a woman aged 40-49 years in good health. The chain uses TRBV20-1 and TRBJ2-4; a weak D match, TRBD2 (7 bases). Sequenced input: blood. The CDR3 sequence: CSAGRGQAKNIQYF. CDR3 sequence (DNA): TGCAGTGCTGGGCGGGGGCAGGCCAAAAACATTCAGTACTTC.